The source of this T cell receptor beta chain is a study of cytomegalovirus exposure and HLA in healthy donors. The CDR3 is made up of 12 amino acids. This clone occurred a few times. The antigen is undetermined. Notes on the study in general: When analyzed later, a missense DCLRE1C variant was found to be linked to TCR beta V- and J-gene trimming.

Donors in the study were healthy people who gave bone marrow. The primer mix had 60 Vbeta and 13 Jbeta primers. Assay used: immunoSEQ multiplex PCR; TCRdb lists only in-frame clones, some missing. The sample holds under 200,000 clones, approximately 80% seen once. The genes are TRBV21-1 and TRBJ2-4; TRBD1 is the table's D call, not checked against the DNA. TRBV21-1 counts as a pseudogene. The sequenced sample was PBMCs. This TCR derives from a woman in her 30s in good health and CMV-seronegative. The CDR3 loop is CATQGSRNIQYF. The CDR3, as DNA: TGTGCCACTCAGGGCTCACGGAACATTCAGTACTTC.